These 21 T cell receptor beta chains were sequenced from one sample in a study of blood T cells in healthy people across ages. Combining a sample-barcoded 5' primer with a J-beta primer mix, a second PCR ran for about 7 to 11 cycles. TCRdb ran MiXCR on the 5' RACE reads and lists one entry per CDR3 protein. Of 650,000 to 800,000 distinct CDR3 sequences in the sample, around two fifths were seen once. The sequenced sample consisted of blood. The receptors were sampled from a man between 60 and 70 years old in good health.

The chain recombines TRBV14 with TRBJ1-5; weak D call: TRBD1 (5 bases). CDR3 length: 16 residues. CDR1 and CDR2 from the germline V gene are SGHDN and FVKESK. V was shortened by 1 base and J by 4 bases, with 14 bases between the two germline ends. The CDR3 sequence: CASSQGKSRANQPQHF. In DNA, the CDR3 is TGTGCCAGCAGCCAAGGTAAAAGCAGGGCTAATCAGCCCCAGCATTTT.

The V and J genes are TRBV27 and TRBJ2-3, with D possibly TRBD2 on 5 matching bases. CDR1 is MNHEY and CDR2 is SMNVEV in the germline V gene (reference sequence). CDR3 length: 15 residues. Trimming pared 4 bases from V and 2 bases from J, leaving 13 bases between. The CDR3 sequence: CASSYRDTPTDTQYF. In nucleotides, the CDR3 is TGTGCCAGCAGTTACCGGGATACCCCCACAGATACGCAGTATTTT.

This clonotype has a single count. This rearrangement joins TRBV2 to TRBJ1-2, with D perhaps matching TRBD1 (5 bases). V lost 10 bases and J 2 bases, leaving 14 bases between the germline ends. CDR1 and CDR2 from the germline V gene are SNHLY and FYNNEI. The CDR3 sequence is 13 residues long. CDR3 sequence: CATRPPGNYGYTF. The CDR3 DNA reads as TGTGCCACGCGACCTCCAGGGAACTATGGCTACACCTTC.

This clonotype was seen only a few times. The chain recombines TRBV12-3 or TRBV12-4 with TRBJ2-2; 9 nucleotides agree with TRBD2. Losses at the gene ends were 5 bases for V and 4 bases for J; bases not matched to a gene: 5. This CDR3 has 15 amino acids. This chain's CDR3 is CASSPSGGPTGELFF. As DNA, the CDR3 is TGTGCCAGCAGTCCAAGCGGGGGGCCCACCGGGGAGCTGTTTTTT.

The chain is built from TRBV27 and TRBJ1-1; 7 bases line up with TRBD1. CDR1 and CDR2 from the germline V gene are MNHEY and SMNVEV (reference sequence). The ends lost 8 bases at V and 1 base at J; junction bases unmatched: 10. This CDR3 has 15 amino acids. In DNA form, the CDR3 reads TGTGCCAGCCGTATCTACCGGACAGGGAACACTGAAGCTTTCTTT. It encodes CASRIYRTGNTEAFF.

The rearrangement joins TRBV7-9 to TRBJ2-1, with D possibly TRBD1 on 6 matching bases. The CDR3 is made up of 14 amino acids. V was shortened by 0 bases and J by 13 bases, with 16 bases between the two germline ends. Germline V gene data show CDR1 as SEHNR and CDR2 as FQNEAQ (reference sequence). The CDR3 loop is CASSLARTEETQFF. Here the CDR3 DNA reads TGTGCCAGCAGCTTAGCGCGGACAGAAGAGACCCAGTTCTTC.

This clonotype was counted ten times or more. The chain is built from TRBV4-3 and TRBJ2-7; 10 bases line up with TRBD2. Germline V gene lookup returns CDR1 LGHNA and CDR2 YSLEER. The CDR3 loop spans 16 amino acids. V lost 0 bases to trimming and J lost 2 bases; unmatched junction nucleotides: 4. CDR3 in DNA: TGCGCCAGCAGCCAAGATCCTAGCGGGGGACCCTACGAGCAGTACTTC. It yields the protein CASSQDPSGGPYEQYF.

This clonotype showed up just a few times. The rearrangement uses TRBV29-1 and TRBJ2-1; 9 bases are a match to TRBD2. From germline, CDR1 is SQVTM and CDR2 ANQGSEA. V dropped 7 bases and J dropped 6; count of bases not matched to a gene: 4. The CDR3 totals 12 residues. DNA of the CDR3: TGCAGCGGTACGGGACTAGCCAATGAGCAGTTCTTC. Translated: CSGTGLANEQFF.

The chain is built from TRBV3-1 and TRBJ1-1; TRBD1 aligns across 8 bases. Per the germline V gene, CDR1 is LGHDT and CDR2 is YNNKEL (reference sequence). The CDR3 consists of 16 residues. Trimming at V came to 2 bases and at J to 1 base, leaving 6 bases not matched to a gene. This chain's CDR3 is CASSQMTGARNTEAFF. Here the CDR3 DNA reads TGTGCCAGCAGCCAAATGACAGGGGCAAGGAACACTGAAGCTTTCTTT.

The chain has TRBV5-1 and TRBJ2-7; TRBD1 agrees at 7 bases. Germline V gene sequence: CDR1 SGHRS, CDR2 YFSETQ. After removal of 6 bases from V and 6 bases from J, the junction contained 12 bases not matched to a gene. The CDR3 loop spans 14 amino acids. The DNA of the CDR3 is TGCGCCAGCACTGTTGGCAGGGGGTATGGCGAGCAGTACTTC. Encoded protein: CASTVGRGYGEQYF. Drawing the rest from reference TRBV5-1 and TRBJ2-7, the complete variable domain is KAGVTQTPRYLIKTRGQQVTLSCSPISGHRSVSWYQQTPGQGLQFLFEYFSETQRNKGNFPGRFSGRQFSNSRSEMNVSTLELGDSALYLCASTVGRGYGEQYFGPGTRLTVT.

The chain joins TRBV4-3 to TRBJ2-3; a weak D match, TRBD2 (6 bases). Germline V lookup: CDR1 LGHNA, CDR2 YSLEER. The CDR3 length is 15 residues. V shed 0 bases and J shed 2 bases, with 9 bases lying between them. CDR3 protein: CASSQDWRDTDTQYF. CDR3 coding DNA: TGCGCCAGCAGCCAAGATTGGAGGGACACAGATACGCAGTATTTT.

The rearrangement uses TRBV4-3 and TRBJ1-4; 8 bases are shared with TRBD1. The CDR3 totals 17 residues. Germline trimming cut 0 bases from V and 3 bases from J; bases unmatched to any gene: 6. Germline loops: CDR1 LGHNA, CDR2 YSLEER. In nucleotides, the CDR3 is TGCGCCAGCAGCCAAGATCTCCGGACAGGGTCTAATGAAAAACTGTTTTTT. This sequence encodes CASSQDLRTGSNEKLFF.

The chain recombines TRBV3-1 with TRBJ1-5; D is unresolved. This CDR3 region has 16 residues. Germline loops: CDR1 LGHDT, CDR2 YNNKEL (reference sequence). V lost 0 bases, J lost 0 bases, and 9 bases lay in between. CDR3 sequence reads: CASSQDLGISNQPQHF. In nucleotides, the CDR3 is TGTGCCAGCAGCCAAGATTTGGGCATTAGCAATCAGCCCCAGCATTTT.

This clonotype came up a few times. The gene calls are TRBV28 and TRBJ2-1; D is unresolved. Trimming cost V 2 bases and J 3 bases, with 5 bases left between them. The length of the CDR3 is 13 residues. From germline, CDR1 is MDHEN and CDR2 SYDVKM. The CDR3 loop reads CASSLTYYNEQFF. The CDR3 region has the DNA TGTGCCAGCAGTTTAACCTACTACAATGAGCAGTTCTTC. The entire variable domain, with the rest obtained from reference TRBV28 and TRBJ2-1, is as follows: DVKVTQSSRYLVKRTGEKVFLECVQDMDHENMFWYRQDPGLGLRLIYFSYDVKMKEKGDIPEGYSVSREKKERFSLILESASTNQTSMYLCASSLTYYNEQFFGPGTRLTVL.

This clonotype turned up a few times. The chain couples TRBV5-6 to TRBJ2-5; 8 bases match TRBD1. Looked up from germline, CDR1 is SGHDT and CDR2 is YYEEEE. Trimming removed 2 bases from V and 11 bases from J; junction bases left unmatched: 17. The CDR3 runs 16 residues. The CDR3 DNA sequence: TGTGCCAGCAGCTTAGCCAGGGGGCAACGTGGGAATGAGCAGTACTTC. Its protein product is CASSLARGQRGNEQYF. The complete variable domain, with remaining parts taken from reference TRBV5-6 and TRBJ2-5, reads DAGVTQSPTHLIKTRGQQVTLRCSPKSGHDTVSWYQQALGQGPQFIFQYYEEEERQRGNFPDRFSGHQFPNYSSELNVNALLLGDSALYLCASSLARGQRGNEQYFGPGTRLLVL.

This chain joins TRBV20-1 and TRBJ2-3; D tentatively fits TRBD1 or TRBD2 (5 bases each). Germline V gives CDR1 DFQATT, CDR2 SNEGSKA (reference sequence). The CDR3 length is 12 residues. The V end lost 5 bases, the J end lost 2 bases, and 8 bases lay between the germline ends. The DNA for the CDR3 is TGCAGTGCTGGGACCTTCACAGATACGCAGTATTTT. This translates into CSAGTFTDTQYF.

V is TRBV12-3 or TRBV12-4 and J is TRBJ2-7; the match to TRBD2 covers 11 bases. The V segment lost 8 bases and the J segment 10 bases; nucleotides outside the gene matches: 13. This CDR3 has 14 residues. CDR3 in DNA: TGTGCCAGCTCCGGGACTAGCGGTGGGCGGGCCCAGTACTTC. It codes for CASSGTSGGRAQYF.

This clonotype showed up just a few times. The chain is built from TRBV7-2 and TRBJ2-3; D is unresolved. Germline loops: CDR1 SGHTA, CDR2 FQGNSA. V dropped 5 bases and J dropped 0 bases, with 15 bases sitting between them. CDR3 size: 16 residues. CDR3 nucleotides: TGTGCCAGCAGCCTGGCGCCAAGGCCAAGCACAGATACGCAGTATTTT. This encodes CASSLAPRPSTDTQYF.

The chain recombines TRBV20-1 with TRBJ2-7, with D possibly TRBD1 on 5 matching bases. The V gene's germline CDR1 is DFQATT and CDR2 SNEGSKA (reference sequence). CDR3 length: 15 residues. V was shortened by 1 base and J by 4 bases, with 17 bases between the two germline ends. The CDR3 DNA reads TGCAGTGCTAGAGTGGATGCAGGGTCCCCTTACGAGCAGTACTTC. It codes for CSARVDAGSPYEQYF.

The rearrangement links TRBV7-9 to TRBJ2-1; the match to TRBD1 covers 8 bases. Germline values: CDR1 SEHNR, CDR2 FQNEAQ (reference sequence). The ends lost 0 bases at V and 5 bases at J; junction bases unmatched: 6. CDR3 size: 16 residues. CDR3 region: CASSLAQGAVDNEQFF. The CDR3, as DNA: TGTGCCAGCAGCTTAGCCCAGGGGGCTGTCGACAATGAGCAGTTCTTC.

Of note for this clonotype: A much bigger clone sits one base away, suggesting this may be a read error. The CDR3 loop reads CASSPSGRTGGGEQYF. The CDR3 bases are TGTGCCAGCAGTCCTTCTGGTCGGACAGGGGGGGGCGAGCAGTACTTC. The chain links TRBV6-6 to TRBJ2-4; 10 bases fit TRBD1. The J call may be wrong; the DNA end is better matched by TRBJ2-7. This CDR3 comprises 16 residues. Germline V gives CDR1 MNHNY, CDR2 SVGAGI (reference sequence).